A selection of T cell receptor beta chains follows, all from one sample in a study of shared clonotypes between healthy human individuals. TCRdb's copy holds only in-frame clones and misses some; the assay was immunoSEQ multiplex PCR. The sample has 1,500,000 or so clones, 98% seen once. The specimen was naive CD4+ T cells sorted from blood. These receptors all stem from a man younger than 40 in good health. Both conserved end residues are part of each CDR3. The D gene is left open where the match is weak. Rows may omit the clone size; those that give it use once, few, many or a size class.

size: NA
D: TRBD2
V: TRBV7-9
J: TRBJ2-7
DNA: TGTGCCAGCAGCTTATGGACTAGCGGGAGTGTCAACGAGCAGTACTTC
CDR3: CASSLWTSGSVNEQYF

size: NA
D: TRBD2
V: TRBV6-6
J: TRBJ2-3
DNA: TGTGCCAGCAGTTACCTGGGACTAGCGGGAGAGGTTACGCAGTATTTT
CDR3: CASSYLGLAGEVTQYF

size: NA
D: NA
V: TRBV2
J: TRBJ1-1
DNA: TGTGCCAGCAGTGAAATTCAGATTCCGAACACTGAAGCTTTCTTT
CDR3: CASSEIQIPNTEAFF

size: once
D: NA
V: TRBV7-8
J: TRBJ2-3
DNA: TGTGCCAGCAGCCTCGGACCGGGAGCGCGGACAGATACGCAGTATTTT
CDR3: CASSLGPGARTDTQYF

size: NA
D: TRBD2
V: TRBV11-2
J: TRBJ2-2
DNA: TGTGCCAGCAGTCCCACGGGACTAGCGGGGGTCACCGGGGAGCTGTTTTTT
CDR3: CASSPTGLAGVTGELFF

size: NA
D: NA
V: TRBV7-9
J: TRBJ1-1
DNA: TGTGCCAGCAGCCAAGACCGGTCTTTCTTT
CDR3: CASSQDRSFF

size: once
D: NA
V: TRBV30
J: TRBJ2-7
DNA: TGTGCCTGGTCCGGTCTAGTTGGGGGCGAGCAGTACTTC
CDR3: CAWSGLVGGEQYF

size: few
D: TRBD1
V: TRBV29-1
J: TRBJ2-7
DNA: TGCAGCGCCGGGACAGGGGCCTACGAGCAGTACTTC
CDR3: CSAGTGAYEQYF

size: NA
D: TRBD1
V: TRBV27
J: TRBJ2-1
DNA: TGTGCCAGCAGTCCCTACCGCGGACAGGGACTCCACAATGAGCAGTTCTTC
CDR3: CASSPYRGQGLHNEQFF

size: NA
D: NA
V: TRBV28
J: TRBJ2-1
DNA: TGTGCCAGCAAGGTGAGGGGACGATCGAATGAGCAGTTCTTC
CDR3: CASKVRGRSNEQFF

size: NA
D: NA
V: TRBV13
J: TRBJ1-4
DNA: TGTGCCAGCAGCTTAGGGCATGAAAAACTGTTTTTT
CDR3: CASSLGHEKLFF

size: NA
D: NA
V: TRBV5-8
J: TRBJ1-1
DNA: TGTGCCAGCAGCTTGGATTTAATGAACACTGAAGCTTTCTTT
CDR3: CASSLDLMNTEAFF

size: NA
D: NA
V: TRBV7-2
J: TRBJ1-2
DNA: TGTGCCAGCAGCGCAACAGGGTTTGGCTACACCTTC
CDR3: CASSATGFGYTF

size: NA
D: NA
V: TRBV7-2
J: TRBJ1-3
DNA: TGTGCCAGCAGCTCCCTGGGGGGGCGAGGTGGAAACACCATATATTTT
CDR3: CASSSLGGRGGNTIYF

size: NA
D: TRBD2
V: TRBV19
J: TRBJ2-1
DNA: TGTGCCAGTAGTATGAGGCTAGCGGGAGGGAGCTCCTACAATGAGCAGTTCTTC
CDR3: CASSMRLAGGSSYNEQFF

size: NA
D: NA
V: TRBV7-8
J: TRBJ1-5
DNA: TGTGCCAGCAGCCCTCCGATGGGGCGGGGCAATCAGCCCCAGCATTTT
CDR3: CASSPPMGRGNQPQHF

size: NA
D: NA
V: TRBV5-1
J: TRBJ2-3
DNA: TGCGCCAGCAGCTTAAGCGGCACAGATACGCAGTATTTT
CDR3: CASSLSGTDTQYF

size: NA
D: TRBD1
V: TRBV5-1
J: TRBJ1-5
DNA: TGCGCCAGCAGCTTGGGAGGGACAGGGGAACAGCCCCAGCATTTT
CDR3: CASSLGGTGEQPQHF

size: once
D: TRBD1
V: TRBV2
J: TRBJ2-3
DNA: TGTGCCAGCCGAAAACAGGGGTGGACAGATACGCAGTATTTT
CDR3: CASRKQGWTDTQYF

size: few
D: NA
V: TRBV5-1
J: TRBJ1-1
DNA: TGCGCCAGCAGCTTGGGGACGATGAACACTGAAGCTTTCTTT
CDR3: CASSLGTMNTEAFF

size: NA
D: TRBD1
V: TRBV7-2
J: TRBJ1-2
DNA: TGTGCCAGCAGCTTAGGTTCGACAGGGCCCAGCTACACCTTC
CDR3: CASSLGSTGPSYTF

size: NA
D: NA
V: TRBV12-2
J: TRBJ2-1
DNA: TGTGCAAGCGAATACAATGAGCAGTTCTTC
CDR3: CASEYNEQFF

size: once
D: NA
V: TRBV7-3
J: TRBJ2-7
DNA: TGTGCCAGCAGCCTGGGCGGCAGGGGTTACGAGCAGTACTTC
CDR3: CASSLGGRGYEQYF

size: NA
D: NA
V: TRBV10-3
J: TRBJ2-1
DNA: TGTGCCATCAGTGCTGTCGGGGGCTACAATGAGCAGTTCTTC
CDR3: CAISAVGGYNEQFF

size: NA
D: TRBD1
V: TRBV7-8
J: TRBJ2-7
DNA: TGTGCCAGCAGCCGGGGGACAGGGGGCTCCTACGAGCAGTACTTC
CDR3: CASSRGTGGSYEQYF

size: once
D: NA
V: TRBV7-2
J: TRBJ1-1
DNA: TGTGCCAGCACCGGTGAAATCAGGGGGAACACTGAAGCTTTCTTT
CDR3: CASTGEIRGNTEAFF

size: once
D: NA
V: TRBV5-4
J: TRBJ2-1
DNA: TGTGCCAGCAGCTTGCAGGGCCCCTACAATGAGCAGTTCTTC
CDR3: CASSLQGPYNEQFF

size: NA
D: NA
V: TRBV15
J: TRBJ2-2
DNA: TGTGCCACCAGCAGACCTACCAACACCGGGGAGCTGTTTTTT
CDR3: CATSRPTNTGELFF

size: NA
D: TRBD1
V: TRBV4-3
J: TRBJ2-1
DNA: TGCGCCAGCAGCCTCAGGGGGAGCTCCTACAATGAGCAGTTCTTC
CDR3: CASSLRGSSYNEQFF

size: NA
D: TRBD2
V: TRBV25-1
J: TRBJ2-1
DNA: TGTGCCAGCAGTGAATTAGGACTAGCGGGAGGTTTGTTCTTC
CDR3: CASSELGLAGGLFF

size: NA
D: TRBD2
V: TRBV29-1
J: TRBJ2-5
DNA: TGCAGCGTTGATCGGAGACTAGCGGGAGAATCAGAGACCCAGTACTTC
CDR3: CSVDRRLAGESETQYF

size: NA
D: TRBD2
V: TRBV10-2
J: TRBJ2-1
DNA: TGCGCCAGCATGTCTAGCGGGAGCTACAATGAGCAGTTCTTC
CDR3: CASMSSGSYNEQFF

size: NA
D: NA
V: TRBV9
J: TRBJ1-4
DNA: TGTGCCAGCAGCCCCCTCGGGGGGCGTGAAAAACTGTTTTTT
CDR3: CASSPLGGREKLFF

size: NA
D: NA
V: TRBV4-3
J: TRBJ1-1
DNA: TGCGCCAGCAGCCAAGACCCGGGACGGTTGAACACTGAAGCTTTCTTT
CDR3: CASSQDPGRLNTEAFF

size: NA
D: TRBD1
V: TRBV29-1
J: TRBJ2-7
DNA: TGCAGCGCCCGGGACAGGACCTCCTACGAGCAGTACTTC
CDR3: CSARDRTSYEQYF

size: NA
D: NA
V: TRBV27
J: TRBJ2-1
DNA: TGTGCCAGCAGTCCCAAGCGTCCTTTCCAAGGCGGGCCCTACAATGAGCAGTTCTTC
CDR3: CASSPKRPFQGGPYNEQFF

size: NA
D: NA
V: TRBV7-2
J: TRBJ2-5
DNA: TGTGCCAGCAGCTTGGGTGGGAGGAGAGAGACCCAGTACTTC
CDR3: CASSLGGRRETQYF

size: NA
D: TRBD1
V: TRBV2
J: TRBJ1-1
DNA: TGTGCCAGCATTAAACAGGGGGCGAACACTGAAGCTTTCTTT
CDR3: CASIKQGANTEAFF

size: once
D: TRBD1
V: TRBV10-3
J: TRBJ1-5
DNA: TGTGCCGCACAAGGGACAGGGGGAAATCAGCCCCAGCATTTT
CDR3: CAAQGTGGNQPQHF

size: NA
D: TRBD2
V: TRBV6-1
J: TRBJ2-1
DNA: TGTGCCAGCAGTGCGCTCCCCTCTAGCGGGACTTACAATGAGCAGTTCTTC
CDR3: CASSALPSSGTYNEQFF

size: NA
D: TRBD1
V: TRBV19
J: TRBJ1-2
DNA: TGTGCCAGTAGTATCCGAGGACAGGGGAACTATGGCTACACCTTC
CDR3: CASSIRGQGNYGYTF

size: once
D: NA
V: TRBV6-5
J: TRBJ2-7
DNA: TGTGCCAGCAGGAGACAGGCGTCCTACGAGCAGTACTTC
CDR3: CASRRQASYEQYF

size: NA
D: NA
V: TRBV19
J: TRBJ1-5
DNA: TGTGCCAGTAGTATTCAGGGGAGCAATCAGCCCCAGCATTTT
CDR3: CASSIQGSNQPQHF

size: NA
D: NA
V: TRBV5-8
J: TRBJ2-7
DNA: TGTGCCAGCAGCAAGGGACCCTACGAGCAGTACTTC
CDR3: CASSKGPYEQYF

size: once
D: NA
V: TRBV9
J: TRBJ2-2
DNA: TGTGCCAGCAGCGGGGGAGCCGGGACGGACGGGACCGGGGAGCTGTTTTTT
CDR3: CASSGGAGTDGTGELFF